Following are 9 T cell receptor beta chains from one sample sequenced in a study of T-cell memory formation after mild COVID-19 (dated by TCRdb to about 2021). Libraries came from 5' RACE. Instrument used: Illumina NovaSeq 6000. The public reads were reprocessed in TCRdb via fastp at Q25 and MiXCR, keeping in-frame beta chains. Rows with a matching CDR3 protein are joined into one entry that keeps the most common DNA and genes. This sample lists about 340,000 distinct CDR3 sequences; 15% to 20% were detected once. Approximately 20% of the sample comes from the top ten. The sample consisted of PBMCs or a T cell subset sorted from them (not recorded which). The receptors stem from a man aged 18-30 years who had mild COVID-19 (a few samples of this study predate the infection). The sample titles of this study are shuffled in the database, so cell type and time point are left out; the donor was told from shared clones.

A few counts support this clonotype. V gene TRBV12-3 or TRBV12-4 combines with J gene TRBJ1-4, with a possible D match to TRBD1 (5 bases). The CDR3 sequence is 14 residues long. Trimming stripped 3 bases from V and 7 bases from J, with 12 bases between. In nucleotides, the CDR3 is TGTGCCAGCAGTTTGGGGGAGAGCGGTGAAAAACTGTTTTTT. It is translated as CASSLGESGEKLFF.

The chain is built from TRBV15 and TRBJ2-5; D not resolved. CDR3 length equals 16 residues. V lost 2 bases to trimming and J lost 2 bases, with 15 bases between them. Germline assignment: CDR1 LNHNV and CDR2 YYDKDF (reference sequence). This CDR3 reads CATSRPYSRQQETQYF. The CDR3 DNA is TGTGCCACCAGCAGACCCTACTCGCGGCAACAAGAGACCCAGTACTTC.

The chain links TRBV4-1 to TRBJ1-6; D possibly corresponds to TRBD1 (5 bases). V was shortened by 1 base and J by 17 bases, with 9 bases between the two germline ends. Per germline, CDR1 MGHRA and CDR2 YSYEKL. The CDR3 totals 11 residues. The CDR3 coding sequence is TGCGCCAGCAGCCAAGCCGGGACCTTCCACTTT. Encoded protein: CASSQAGTFHF.

This clonotype came up a few times. V is TRBV7-2 and J is TRBJ2-7; TRBD2 aligns across 8 bases. With V trimmed by 5 bases and J by 7 bases, 13 bases remained unmatched. This CDR3 region has 15 residues. From germline, CDR1 is SGHTA and CDR2 FQGNSA. The CDR3 is CASSHGTRDPREQYV. The CDR3 nucleotides read TGTGCCAGCAGCCATGGGACTAGAGACCCGAGGGAGCAGTACGTC.

This chain links TRBV12-3 or TRBV12-4 with TRBJ1-2, with TRBD1 identical over 9 bases. V trimming: 5 bases; J trimming: 9 bases; junction bases outside the gene matches: 10. The CDR3 loop spans 14 amino acids. CDR3: CASSQLDRGLSYTF. DNA for the CDR3: TGTGCCAGCAGTCAGCTGGACAGGGGTTTGAGCTACACCTTC.

The sample holds a few counts of this clonotype. The chain combines TRBV7-3 with TRBJ2-1, with TRBD1 identical over 8 bases. This CDR3 is built from 14 residues. Germline V CDR1 and CDR2: SGHTA, FQGTGA. V shed 2 bases, J shed 10 bases, and the junction held 7 bases outside the gene matches. The CDR3 DNA reads as TGTGCCAGCAGCTTACAGGGGGCTTCGGGAGAGCAGTTCTTC. Translating gives CASSLQGASGEQFF.

This clonotype was counted at least ten times. The chain couples TRBV29-1 to TRBJ2-5; 9 bases map to TRBD1. The germline gives CDR1 SQVTM, CDR2 ANQGSEA. With 6 bases clipped from V and 5 bases from J, the junction kept 7 bases outside the gene matches. The CDR3 spans 13 residues. The CDR3 coding sequence is TGCAGCGTCCCGGGACAGGGCGGGGAGACCCAGTACTTC. Translating it yields CSVPGQGGETQYF.

This clonotype was picked up a small number of times. This rearrangement joins TRBV7-4 to TRBJ1-3, with no clear D. The V end lost 1 base, the J end lost 0 bases, and 10 bases lay between the germline ends. Germline CDR1 is SGHVT and CDR2 is SQSDAQ. There are 16 residues in the CDR3. The CDR3: CASSLEGTRSGNTIYF. The CDR3 DNA reads as TGTGCCAGCAGCTTAGAGGGCACCCGCTCTGGAAACACCATATATTTT.

In its sample, this clonotype was seen a few times. The chain carries TRBV11-3 and TRBJ2-1; 9 bases are shared with TRBD1. This CDR3 has 14 residues. Unmatched junction bases numbered 5, after V lost 5 bases and J lost 6 bases. Germline values: CDR1 SGHNT, CDR2 YENEEA. The CDR3 DNA reads TGTGCCAGCAGCCGTAGGGGACAGGGCAATGAGCAGTTCTTC. Translation gives CASSRRGQGNEQFF.